These 9 T cell receptor beta chains originate from one sample sequenced in a study of early T cells in non-severe SARS-CoV-2 infection. TCRdb recomputed calls from the 5' RACE reads with MiXCR, one row per CDR3 protein. Among about 67,000 distinct CDR3 sequences listed, less than 12% were seen once. Sequencing was performed on whole blood, taken at baseline. The receptor set was obtained from an adult who was a healthcare worker with PCR-confirmed SARS-CoV-2 infection or an uninfected control (not recorded which).

This rearrangement joins TRBV2 to TRBJ2-7; D assignment may be TRBD1 or TRBD2 (5 bases each). The V end lost 8 bases, the J end lost 0 bases, and 5 bases lay between the germline ends. The CDR3 totals 11 residues. The V gene's germline CDR1 is SNHLY and CDR2 FYNNEI. DNA for the CDR3: TGTGCCAGCGGGACCTCCTACGAGCAGTACTTC. Translation: CASGTSYEQYF.

The chain employs TRBV12-3 or TRBV12-4 and TRBJ2-3; possibly TRBD1 or TRBD2 for D (5 bases each). The CDR3 loop spans 15 amino acids. V gave up 4 bases and J gave up 1 base, with 12 bases separating them. The DNA of the CDR3 is TGTGCCAGCAGTTGGGGGACCCGAGGCACAGATACGCAGTATTTT. Protein product: CASSWGTRGTDTQYF.

In this sample, this clonotype turned up a few times. This rearrangement joins TRBV27 to TRBJ2-7; D not certain. The V gene lost 0 bases and the J gene lost 2 bases, with 8 bases spanning the gap. Germline V gene lookup returns CDR1 MNHEY and CDR2 SMNVEV (reference sequence). The CDR3 runs to 14 residues. This chain's CDR3 is CASSLSLSPYEQYF. The CDR3 region has the DNA TGTGCCAGCAGTTTATCCCTCAGTCCCTACGAGCAGTACTTC.

This clonotype has at least ten counts. This chain links TRBV7-8 with TRBJ2-2, with a weak D call TRBD2 (6 bases). CDR3 length: 11 amino acids. The V end lost 8 bases, the J end lost 6 bases, and 7 bases lay between the germline ends. Germline assignment: CDR1 SGHVS and CDR2 FQNEAQ. The CDR3 sequence: CASWEAGELFF. CDR3 coding DNA: TGTGCCAGCTGGGAGGCCGGGGAGCTGTTTTTT.

This clonotype was found many times. The chain couples TRBV28 to TRBJ1-5, with D uncertain. V lost 2 bases and J 4 bases, leaving 3 bases between the germline ends. This CDR3 region has 12 residues. Looked up from germline, CDR1 is MDHEN and CDR2 is SYDVKM. The CDR3: CASSLENQPQHF. The CDR3 DNA is TGTGCCAGCAGTTTAGAGAATCAGCCCCAGCATTTT.

This clonotype was recorded at least ten times. This chain links TRBV19 with TRBJ2-1; weak D call: TRBD2 (6 bases). The length of the CDR3 is 15 residues. Trimming shortened V by 4 bases and J by 0 bases, and 10 bases separated the two germline ends. Germline loops: CDR1 LNHDA, CDR2 SQIVND (reference sequence). CDR3: CASSTPGDSYNEQFF. For the CDR3, the DNA is TGTGCCAGTAGTACCCCGGGAGACTCCTACAATGAGCAGTTCTTC.

The chain recombines TRBV29-1 with TRBJ1-1; TRBD1 matches 7 bases. The germline CDR1 and CDR2 sequences are SQVTM and ANQGSEA. The V and J ends lost 6 bases and 6 bases, in that order; junction bases with no gene match: 4. CDR3 length equals 11 residues. CDR3 bases: TGCAGCGTCGACAGGGTATCTGAAGCTTTCTTT. It is translated as CSVDRVSEAFF.

This clonotype was seen a handful of times. The chain has TRBV5-5 and TRBJ2-1; 8 bases are shared with TRBD2. Losses at the gene ends were 4 bases for V and 6 bases for J; bases not matched to a gene: 9. The CDR3 totals 15 residues. Germline lookup yields CDR1 SGHKS and CDR2 YYEKEE (reference sequence). The CDR3 spells CASSRTSTPGNEQFF. The CDR3 DNA is TGTGCCAGCAGCCGGACTAGCACGCCTGGCAATGAGCAGTTCTTC.

The chain is built from TRBV6-5 and TRBJ2-1; D gene ambiguous. This CDR3 spans 14 amino acids. Trimming pared 2 bases from V and 10 bases from J, leaving 15 bases between. Looked up from germline, CDR1 is MNHEY and CDR2 is SVGAGI. CDR3 nucleotide sequence: TGTGCCAGCAGTTACGACATGATGCGTAGGGAGCAGTTCTTC. It codes for CASSYDMMRREQFF.